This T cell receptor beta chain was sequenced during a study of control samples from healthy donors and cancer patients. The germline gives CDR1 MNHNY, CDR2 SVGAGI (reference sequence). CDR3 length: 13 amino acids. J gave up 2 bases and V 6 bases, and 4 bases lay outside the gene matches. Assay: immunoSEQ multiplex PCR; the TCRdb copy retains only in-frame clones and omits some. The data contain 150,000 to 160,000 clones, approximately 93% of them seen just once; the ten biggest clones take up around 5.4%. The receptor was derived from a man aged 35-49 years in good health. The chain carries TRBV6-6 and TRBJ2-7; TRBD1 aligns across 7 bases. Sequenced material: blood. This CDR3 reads CASSDRAAYEQYF. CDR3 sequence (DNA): TGTGCCAGCAGCGACAGGGCCGCCTACGAGCAGTACTTC.